One and the same sample provided the 26 T cell receptor beta chains below, sequenced in a study of T cell repertoires in cytomegalovirus infection. Using its own MiXCR run on the reads, TCRdb lists one record per CDR3 protein. The table lists hundreds of thousands of distinct CDR3 sequences, 30% to 40% of them singletons. Their recognized antigens are unknown. Sequencing was performed on cultured PBMCs, taken from culture after CMV antigen stimulation. Source of these receptors: a human donor in good health (CMV status not recorded). Some clones in this sample may be carry-over from other donors' samples.

The CDR3 DNA sequence: TGTGCCAGCAGCTTAGTGGGCCCCTCGGGGCACCTCGAGTCTCCGGTCGAAGCTTTCTTT. Its translation is CASSLVGPSGHLESPVEAFF. The rearrangement uses TRBV11-3 and TRBJ1-1, with D tentatively TRBD1 (5 bases). Deletions cut 1 base from V and 8 bases from J, with 32 bases between. Germline V CDR1 and CDR2: SGHNT, YENEEA. CDR3 length equals 20 residues.

The sample holds a few counts of this clonotype. The chain carries TRBV7-9 and TRBJ2-5, with D maybe TRBD2 (5 bases). The germline V gene has CDR1 SEHNR and CDR2 FQNEAQ (reference sequence). This CDR3 contains 13 residues. V was cut by 6 bases and J by 7 bases, with 15 bases left in between. CDR3 sequence: CASSREGEGTQYF. DNA for the CDR3: TGTGCCAGCAGTCGAGAGGGTGAGGGGACCCAGTACTTC.

This clonotype was detected a few times. The J gene is TRBJ1-2, the V gene TRBV7-9; D not resolved. This CDR3 has 13 amino acids. The V gene lost 5 bases and the J gene lost 5 bases, with 12 bases spanning the gap. Germline CDR1 and CDR2: SEHNR and FQNEAQ (reference sequence). CDR3 protein: CASSQEPQYGYTF. The CDR3 DNA reads as TGTGCCAGCAGCCAAGAACCTCAGTATGGCTACACCTTC.

V usage is TRBV6-2 or TRBV6-3 and J usage is TRBJ2-7; D could derive from TRBD1 or TRBD2 (6 bases each). Trimming removed 5 bases at V and 5 bases at J, with 22 bases between. This CDR3 region has 16 residues. Per germline, CDR1 MNHEY and CDR2 SVGEGT. The CDR3 nucleotides read TGTGCCAGCAGTGGCCCGTTGGGGGGCGCGTTGAACGAGCAGTACTTC. It yields the protein CASSGPLGGALNEQYF.

The CDR3 is CASPSLAGVTDTQYF. The CDR3 DNA is TGTGCCAGCCCGAGCCTAGCGGGAGTGACAGATACGCAGTATTTT. The chain uses TRBV6-1 and TRBJ2-3; 10 bases are shared with TRBD2. CDR3 length: 15 residues. Germline lookup yields CDR1 MNHNS and CDR2 SASEGT. Trimming cost V 8 bases and J 3 bases; bases outside gene matches: 8.

This clonotype has a handful of counts. V is TRBV10-3 and J is TRBJ2-6; 10 bases are a match to TRBD1. Germline assignment: CDR1 ENHRY and CDR2 SYGVKD. J gave up 0 bases and V 5 bases, and 7 bases lay outside the gene matches. This CDR3 spans 18 amino acids. The CDR3 spells CAISLVGDRGSGANVLTF. CDR3 nucleotide sequence: TGTGCCATCAGTTTAGTAGGGGACAGGGGCTCTGGGGCCAACGTCCTGACTTTC.

This clonotype was picked up one time. The rearrangement links TRBV27 to TRBJ2-3; 11 nucleotides align to TRBD2. The J segment lost 1 base and the V segment lost 7 bases, leaving 7 bases of the junction unmatched. This CDR3 is 16 amino acids long. CDR1 is MNHEY and CDR2 is SMNVEV in the germline V gene (reference sequence). CDR3 sequence: CASTPLLAGGTDTQYF. The CDR3 DNA reads as TGTGCCAGCACTCCCCTACTAGCGGGAGGCACAGATACGCAGTATTTT.

This clonotype was seen only a few times. The chain couples TRBV7-2 to TRBJ2-4, with D uncertain. The ends were cut back, 3 bases at V and 0 bases at J, with 15 bases in the middle. Germline V gene lookup returns CDR1 SGHTA and CDR2 FQGNSA. CDR3 length: 17 amino acids. The CDR3 protein is CASSLPGVGIAKNIQYF. In DNA, the CDR3 is TGTGCCAGCAGCTTGCCTGGGGTGGGGATAGCCAAAAACATTCAGTACTTC.

Here the CDR3 DNA reads TGCAGTGCTAGACCATTAGCGGGAGGGGTTGATACGCAGTATTTT. As protein: CSARPLAGGVDTQYF. This rearrangement joins TRBV20-1 to TRBJ2-3; the match to TRBD2 covers 11 bases. Trimming at V came to 2 bases and at J to 6 bases, leaving 7 bases not matched to a gene. Germline CDR1 and CDR2: DFQATT and SNEGSKA (reference sequence). The CDR3 has 15 residues.

The table lists this clonotype with many counts. The rearrangement links TRBV5-1 to TRBJ2-1; 9 bases are shared with TRBD1. This CDR3 has 14 amino acids. The germline V gene has CDR1 SGHRS and CDR2 YFSETQ. The trim removed 6 bases at V and 5 bases at J, leaving 6 bases unmatched. The CDR3 protein is CASTKQGADNEQFF. The CDR3 DNA follows: TGCGCCAGCACCAAACAGGGGGCCGACAATGAGCAGTTCTTC.

This chain connects TRBV7-9 to TRBJ2-1; 7 bases are a match to TRBD2. CDR3 size: 16 residues. The V segment lost 5 bases and the J segment 0 bases; nucleotides outside the gene matches: 7. From germline, CDR1 is SEHNR and CDR2 FQNEAQ (reference sequence). This chain's CDR3 is CASSGPGRVSYNEQFF. Written as DNA, the CDR3 is TGTGCCAGCAGCGGTCCAGGGAGGGTCTCCTACAATGAGCAGTTCTTC.

The chain links TRBV10-3 to TRBJ1-2, with 9 nucleotides matching TRBD1. Trimming cost V 9 bases and J 7 bases; bases outside gene matches: 9. The CDR3 has 13 residues. Germline V lookup: CDR1 ENHRY, CDR2 SYGVKD. CDR3 nucleotides: TGTGCCATAAAACCGGGACAGGGCCTTGGCTACACCTTC. Amino acids: CAIKPGQGLGYTF.

The table lists this clonotype with a count of one. The V gene is TRBV19, the J gene TRBJ2-2, with TRBD1 matching 7 bases. V shed 0 bases, J shed 4 bases, and the junction held 5 bases outside the gene matches. The length of the CDR3 is 16 residues. Germline CDR1 and CDR2: LNHDA and SQIVND (reference sequence). CDR3 loop: CASSIETGSGTGELFF. The CDR3 DNA sequence: TGTGCCAGTAGTATAGAGACAGGGAGTGGCACCGGGGAGCTGTTTTTT. The full variable domain, in which reference TRBV19 and TRBJ2-2 provide the parts outside the CDR3, is DGGITQSPKYLFRKEGQNVTLSCEQNLNHDAMYWYRQDPGQGLRLIYYSQIVNDFQKGDIAEGYSVSREKKESFPLTVTSAQKNPTAFYLCASSIETGSGTGELFFGEGSRLTVL.

The V call is TRBV7-9, the J call TRBJ1-4, with D uncertain. CDR3 size: 13 residues. Germline V gene sequence: CDR1 SEHNR, CDR2 FQNEAQ (reference sequence). V was pared by 1 base and J by 3 bases, with 3 bases between. Here the CDR3 reads CASSLDSNEKLFF. CDR3 nucleotide sequence: TGTGCCAGCAGCTTAGATTCTAATGAAAAACTGTTTTTT.

J is TRBJ2-1 and V is TRBV27; the D gene is possibly TRBD2 (8 bases). The CDR3 sequence is 15 residues long. Looked up from germline, CDR1 is MNHEY and CDR2 is SMNVEV (reference sequence). Trimming pared 8 bases from V and 7 bases from J, leaving 21 bases between. The CDR3: CASVGGGGRRNEQFF. The CDR3, as DNA: TGTGCCAGCGTGGGAGGGGGCGGGAGGAGGAATGAGCAGTTCTTC.

The rearrangement joins TRBV12-5 to TRBJ2-5; 11 bases line up with TRBD2. Germline CDR1 LGHNT, CDR2 FRNRAP. Trimming removed 5 bases from V and 4 bases from J; junction bases left unmatched: 12. This CDR3 has 17 amino acids. CDR3 sequence (DNA): TGTGCTAGTGGTCCTCCCTTAGCGGGAGGGCCGTCAGAGACCCAGTACTTC. It codes for CASGPPLAGGPSETQYF. Together with reference TRBV12-5 and TRBJ2-5, the CDR3 gives the full variable domain: DARVTQTPRHKVTEMGQEVTMRCQPILGHNTVFWYRQTMMQGLELLAYFRNRAPLDDSGMPKDRFSAEMPDATLATLKIQPSEPRDSAVYFCASGPPLAGGPSETQYFGPGTRLLVL.

This clonotype has only a few counts. The J gene is TRBJ2-1, the V gene TRBV6-1, with 9 bases lining up with TRBD1. With V trimmed by 5 bases and J by 6 bases, 8 bases remained unmatched. Germline CDR1 is MNHNS and CDR2 is SASEGT. This CDR3 is 15 amino acids long. DNA of the CDR3: TGTGCCAGCAGTCATCGGGACAGGGCCGTCAATGAGCAGTTCTTC. Protein product: CASSHRDRAVNEQFF.

The chain combines TRBV7-6 with TRBJ2-7, with D uncertain. The CDR3 runs 14 residues. From germline, CDR1 is SGHVS and CDR2 FNYEAQ. The V and J ends lost 5 bases and 4 bases respectively, with 15 bases between them. CDR3 sequence: CASSPLSEVYEQYV. CDR3 DNA: TGTGCCAGCAGCCCCCTCAGCGAGGTTTACGAGCAGTACGTC.

V gene TRBV12-5 combines with J gene TRBJ1-5, with D uncertain. CDR3 length: 14 residues. From germline, CDR1 is LGHNT and CDR2 FRNRAP. The V end was cut by 5 bases, the J end by 0 bases, with 8 bases between. CDR3 region: CASGTTYSNQPQHF. CDR3 bases: TGTGCTAGTGGTACGACATATAGCAATCAGCCCCAGCATTTT. Filled out from reference TRBV12-5 and TRBJ1-5, the complete variable domain reads DARVTQTPRHKVTEMGQEVTMRCQPILGHNTVFWYRQTMMQGLELLAYFRNRAPLDDSGMPKDRFSAEMPDATLATLKIQPSEPRDSAVYFCASGTTYSNQPQHFGDGTRLSIL.

The V call is TRBV6-2 or TRBV6-3, the J call TRBJ2-7, with TRBD2 identical over 10 bases. The length of the CDR3 is 18 residues. Germline lookup yields CDR1 MNHEY and CDR2 SVGEGT. Trimming at V came to 6 bases and at J to 2 bases, leaving 16 bases not matched to a gene. This chain's CDR3 is CASSHRRGTSGITYEQYV. In nucleotides, the CDR3 is TGTGCCAGCAGCCACCGCAGGGGAACTAGCGGGATTACCTACGAGCAGTACGTC.

The rearrangement links TRBV10-3 to TRBJ2-1, with 8 nucleotides matching TRBD2. The junction had 5 bases not matched to a gene; V was cut back by 3 bases and J by 4 bases. The CDR3 covers 15 residues. Germline CDR1 and CDR2: ENHRY and SYGVKD. The chain's CDR3 is CAISESAGGYNEQFF. The CDR3 nucleotides read TGTGCCATCAGTGAATCGGCGGGAGGTTACAATGAGCAGTTCTTC.

This clonotype was seen a single time. The chain combines TRBV28 with TRBJ1-1, with no clear D. The CDR3 totals 13 residues. CDR1 is MDHEN and CDR2 is SYDVKM in the germline V gene. The germline V and J ends were trimmed by 7 bases and 0 bases, with 9 bases remaining between them. Here the CDR3 reads CASTNPVNTEAFF. DNA for the CDR3: TGTGCCAGCACCAATCCGGTGAACACTGAAGCTTTCTTT.

This clonotype came up a few times. This chain joins TRBV7-2 and TRBJ2-2; D not certain. V lost 5 bases and J 4 bases, leaving 11 bases between the germline ends. The CDR3 sequence is 14 residues long. Looked up from germline, CDR1 is SGHTA and CDR2 is FQGNSA. The CDR3 region has the DNA TGTGCCAGCAGCAATGTTAGGGTCACCGGGGAGCTGTTTTTT. The encoded protein is CASSNVRVTGELFF.

This clonotype was seen only a few times. V is TRBV7-6 and J is TRBJ2-2, with D unclear. Trimming took 5 bases from V and 5 from J, leaving 12 bases between them. CDR3 length: 14 residues. In germline, CDR1 is SGHVS, CDR2 FNYEAQ. Here the CDR3 reads CASSRRAWTGELFF. As DNA, the CDR3 is TGTGCCAGCAGCCGAAGGGCCTGGACCGGGGAGCTGTTTTTT.

This clonotype turned up a few times. For the CDR3, the DNA is TGTGCCAGCAGCCTTGACGACACAGATACGCAGTATTTT. It yields the protein CASSLDDTDTQYF. This chain uses TRBV5-4 with TRBJ2-3, with D hard to call. V was clipped by 4 bases and J by 2 bases, with 8 bases between them. Germline V gene lookup returns CDR1 SGHNT and CDR2 YYREEE (reference sequence). The CDR3 sequence is 13 residues long.

This clonotype was detected once. Relative to the germline gene, one junction end is altered; a read error may explain this. The gene calls are TRBV4-1 and TRBJ1-2; 8 bases are a match to TRBD1. This CDR3 contains 20 residues. Germline V CDR1 and CDR2: MGHRA, YSYEKL. DNA of the CDR3: TGTGCCAGCAGCCAAGATGCAGCCCGCGCCCGAAGCAGGGGGCTTGATGGCTACACCTTC. Amino acid sequence: CASSQDAARARSRGLDGYTF.